The 6 T cell receptor beta chains in this list originate from one sample, sequenced in a study of cytomegalovirus exposure and HLA in healthy donors (dated by TCRdb to about 2017). The library was prepared using the immunoSEQ multiplex PCR assay. A mixture of 60 forward primers for TCR Vbeta segments and 13 reverse primers for TCR Jbeta segments was used in the multiplex PCR. Sourced from immuneACCESS, this table was stored by TCRdb with only in-frame sequences that have V and J called. A share of the clones is absent; for the studies checked, an unresolved V gene accounts for under half, and the remainder has no known explanation. This sample is represented by 150,000 to 200,000 clones; about 65% of them were singletons. The biggest ten clones account for roughly 1.6% of the sample. Material for sequencing was PBMCs. These receptors all come from a girl aged 5 to 17 in good health and CMV-seronegative.

This clone was detected a few times. V gene TRBV6-1 combines with J gene TRBJ1-2, with a tentative D call TRBD1 (6 bases). Germline CDR1 reads MNHNS; CDR2 reads SASEGT. Trimming removed 6 bases from V and 4 bases from J, with 12 bases in between. This CDR3 contains 13 residues. The chain's CDR3 is CASSRGQFYGYTF. CDR3 nucleotide sequence: TGTGCCAGCAGCCGAGGACAGTTCTATGGCTACACCTTC.

The chain combines TRBV6-1 with TRBJ1-5; D uncertain. The ends were cut back, 6 bases at V and 5 bases at J, with 11 bases in the middle. CDR3 size: 13 residues. The germline CDR1 and CDR2 sequences are MNHNS and SASEGT. The CDR3 here is CASRGMDYQPQHF. The CDR3 region has the DNA TGTGCCAGCAGGGGCATGGATTATCAGCCCCAGCATTTT.

This chain uses TRBV7-6 with TRBJ2-7, with TRBD1 identical over 10 bases. Germline V gene data show CDR1 as SGHVS and CDR2 as FNYEAQ. The trim removed 4 bases at V and 4 bases at J, leaving 7 bases unmatched. The CDR3 loop spans 15 amino acids. The CDR3 sequence: CASSSTGTGAYEQYF. CDR3 sequence (DNA): TGTGCCAGCAGCTCTACCGGGACAGGGGCGTACGAGCAGTACTTC.

The chain recombines TRBV10-1 with TRBJ2-5; no firm D call. The V end was cut by 4 bases, the J end by 4 bases, with 7 bases between. CDR3 length equals 12 residues. Germline CDR1 and CDR2: WNHNN and SYGVQD (reference sequence). The CDR3 DNA follows: TGCGCCAGCAGTGCCAACTTAGAGACCCAGTACTTC. Its translation is CASSANLETQYF.

This clone came up a few times. V usage is TRBV5-1 and J usage is TRBJ1-1; the D is unclear. The germline CDR1 and CDR2 sequences are SGHRS and YFSETQ. Trimming removed 5 bases at V and 3 bases at J, with 26 bases between. This CDR3 contains 18 residues. CDR3 in amino acids: CASRLVFRRSNVDTEAFF. CDR3 bases: TGCGCCAGCAGGCTAGTTTTTCGAAGGTCTAACGTGGACACTGAAGCTTTCTTT.

This clone showed up just a few times. This chain connects TRBV11-2 to TRBJ1-1; D is ambiguous. V shed 4 bases and J shed 2 bases, with 5 bases lying between them. In germline, CDR1 is SGHAT, CDR2 FQNNGV. The CDR3 loop spans 12 amino acids. CDR3 in amino acids: CASSWANTEAFF. CDR3 bases: TGTGCCAGCAGCTGGGCTAACACTGAAGCTTTCTTT.